This TCR beta chain was identified in a study of shared clonotypes between healthy human individuals. Evenly divided among several immunoSEQ plates was the genomic DNA of each subset. The assay was immunoSEQ multiplex PCR, and TCRdb's table has in-frame clones only and misses some. This repertoire shows roughly 500,000 clones, 79% found once; its top ten account for over 10%. In regard to this clone: No antigen is known for it.

General study findings and limits: It was anticipated that sequencing depth would influence how many clonotypes donors shared. Sample collection involved blood only; tissue repertoires are likely different.

Germline CDR1 SGHTA, CDR2 FQGTGA. Trimming cost V 5 bases and J 0 bases, with 20 bases left between them. The CDR3 totals 18 residues. Input material: PBMCs. V is TRBV7-3 and J is TRBJ2-1, with TRBD1 as a possible D gene (5 bases). This sequence was found in a woman in her thirties or forties in good health. Some clones in this sample may be carry-over from other donors' samples. This CDR3 is CASSERIGAPSSYNEQFF. The CDR3 region has the DNA TGTGCCAGCAGCGAACGGATAGGGGCGCCCAGCTCCTACAATGAGCAGTTCTTC.